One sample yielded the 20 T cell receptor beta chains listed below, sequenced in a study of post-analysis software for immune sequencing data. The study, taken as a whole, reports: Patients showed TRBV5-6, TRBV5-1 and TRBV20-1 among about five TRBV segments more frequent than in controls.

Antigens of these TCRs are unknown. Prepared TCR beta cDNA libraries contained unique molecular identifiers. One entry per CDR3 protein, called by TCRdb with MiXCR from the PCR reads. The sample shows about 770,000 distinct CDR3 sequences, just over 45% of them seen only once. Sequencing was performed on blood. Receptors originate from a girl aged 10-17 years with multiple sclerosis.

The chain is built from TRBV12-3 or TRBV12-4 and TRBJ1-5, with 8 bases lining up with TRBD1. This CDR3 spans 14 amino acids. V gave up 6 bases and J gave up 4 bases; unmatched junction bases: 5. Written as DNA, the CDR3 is TGTGCCAGCAGAGTTGACAGGGGTAATCAGCCCCAGCATTTT. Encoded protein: CASRVDRGNQPQHF.

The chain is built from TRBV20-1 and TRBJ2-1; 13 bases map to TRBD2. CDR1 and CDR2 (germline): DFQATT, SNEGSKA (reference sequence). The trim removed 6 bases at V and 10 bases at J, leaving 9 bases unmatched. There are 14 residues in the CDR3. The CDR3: CSAVTSGRFWEQFF. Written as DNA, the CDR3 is TGCAGTGCGGTGACTAGCGGGAGGTTTTGGGAGCAGTTCTTC.

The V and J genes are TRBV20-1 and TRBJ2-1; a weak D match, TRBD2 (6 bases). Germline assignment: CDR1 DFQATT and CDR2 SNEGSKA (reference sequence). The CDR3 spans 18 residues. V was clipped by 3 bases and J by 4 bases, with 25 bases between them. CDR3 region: CSARGLPANGLVYNEQFF. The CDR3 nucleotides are TGCAGTGCTAGGGGACTTCCCGCTAACGGCTTAGTTTACAATGAGCAGTTCTTC.

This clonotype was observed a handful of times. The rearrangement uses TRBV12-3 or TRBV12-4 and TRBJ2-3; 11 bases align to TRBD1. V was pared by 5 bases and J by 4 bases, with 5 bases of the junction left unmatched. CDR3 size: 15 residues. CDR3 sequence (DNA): TGTGCCAGCAGTCCCGGGGACAGGGGGGCAGATACGCAGTATTTT. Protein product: CASSPGDRGADTQYF.

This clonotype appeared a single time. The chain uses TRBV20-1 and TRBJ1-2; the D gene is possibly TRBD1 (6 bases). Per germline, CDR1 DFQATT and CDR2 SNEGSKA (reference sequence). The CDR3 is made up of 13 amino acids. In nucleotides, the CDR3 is TGCAGCCCTAAGGGGGGCGACAACTATGGCTACACCTTC. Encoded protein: CSPKGGDNYGYTF.

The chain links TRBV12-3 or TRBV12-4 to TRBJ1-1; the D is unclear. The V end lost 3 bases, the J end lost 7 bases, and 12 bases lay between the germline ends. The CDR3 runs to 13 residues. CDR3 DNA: TGTGCCAGCAGTTTTGCTTCTGGGAGTGAAGCTTTCTTT. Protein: CASSFASGSEAFF.

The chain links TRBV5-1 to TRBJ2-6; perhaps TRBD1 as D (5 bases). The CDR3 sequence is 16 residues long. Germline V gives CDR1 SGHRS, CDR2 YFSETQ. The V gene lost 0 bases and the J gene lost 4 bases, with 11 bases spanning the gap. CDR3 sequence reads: CASSLAVGAGANVLTF. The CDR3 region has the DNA TGCGCCAGCAGCTTGGCCGTAGGGGCCGGGGCCAACGTCCTGACTTTC.

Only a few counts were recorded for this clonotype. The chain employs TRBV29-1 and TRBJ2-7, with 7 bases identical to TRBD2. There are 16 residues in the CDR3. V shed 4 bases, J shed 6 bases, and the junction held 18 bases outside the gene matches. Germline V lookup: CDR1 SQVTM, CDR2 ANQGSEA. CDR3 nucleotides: TGCAGCGTTGGGGGAGTCCGGACTGCGGGGGAAGGCGAGCAGTACTTC. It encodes CSVGGVRTAGEGEQYF.

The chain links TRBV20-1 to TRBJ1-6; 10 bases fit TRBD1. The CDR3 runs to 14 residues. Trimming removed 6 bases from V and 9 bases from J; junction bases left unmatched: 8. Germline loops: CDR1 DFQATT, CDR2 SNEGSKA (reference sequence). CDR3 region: CSARRTGGGSPLHF. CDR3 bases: TGCAGTGCCCGGAGGACAGGGGGAGGTTCACCCCTCCACTTT.

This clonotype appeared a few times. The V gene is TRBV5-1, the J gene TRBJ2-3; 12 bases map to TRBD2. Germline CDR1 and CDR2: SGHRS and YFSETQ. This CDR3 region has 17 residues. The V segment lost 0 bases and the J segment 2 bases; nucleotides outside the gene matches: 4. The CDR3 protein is CASSLGTSGINTDTQYF. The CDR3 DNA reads TGCGCCAGCAGCTTGGGGACTAGCGGGATAAACACAGATACGCAGTATTTT.

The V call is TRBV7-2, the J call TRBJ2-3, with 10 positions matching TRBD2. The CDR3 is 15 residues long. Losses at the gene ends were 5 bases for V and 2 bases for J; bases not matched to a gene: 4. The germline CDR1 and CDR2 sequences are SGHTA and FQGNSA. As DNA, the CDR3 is TGTGCCAGCAGCCGAGGACTAGCGGCCACAGATACGCAGTATTTT. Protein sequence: CASSRGLAATDTQYF.

CDR3 sequence (DNA): TGTGCCAGCAGCACCCAAAGGCTAGCGGGGAGAGAGACCCAGTACTTC. This codes for CASSTQRLAGRETQYF. The rearrangement uses TRBV7-8 and TRBJ2-5; 9 bases are a match to TRBD2. CDR1 SGHVS and CDR2 FQNEAQ come from the germline V gene. With 5 bases clipped from V and 4 bases from J, the junction kept 11 bases outside the gene matches. The CDR3 is made up of 16 amino acids.

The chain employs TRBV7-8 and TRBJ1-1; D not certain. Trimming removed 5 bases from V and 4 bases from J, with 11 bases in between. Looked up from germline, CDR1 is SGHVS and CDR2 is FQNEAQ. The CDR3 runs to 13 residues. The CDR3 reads CASSPPWGTEAFF. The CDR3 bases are TGTGCCAGCAGCCCCCCCTGGGGCACTGAAGCTTTCTTT.

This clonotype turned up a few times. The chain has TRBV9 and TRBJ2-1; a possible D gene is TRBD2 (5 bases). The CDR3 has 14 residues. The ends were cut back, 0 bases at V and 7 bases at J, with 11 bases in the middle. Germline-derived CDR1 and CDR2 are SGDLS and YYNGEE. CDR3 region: CASSVAGRGNEQFF. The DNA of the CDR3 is TGTGCCAGCAGCGTAGCGGGTCGAGGGAATGAGCAGTTCTTC. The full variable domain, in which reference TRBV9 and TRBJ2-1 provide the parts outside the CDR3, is DSGVTQTPKHLITATGQRVTLRCSPRSGDLSVYWYQQSLDQGLQFLIQYYNGEERAKGNILERFSAQQFPDLHSELNLSSLELGDSALYFCASSVAGRGNEQFFGPGTRLTVL.

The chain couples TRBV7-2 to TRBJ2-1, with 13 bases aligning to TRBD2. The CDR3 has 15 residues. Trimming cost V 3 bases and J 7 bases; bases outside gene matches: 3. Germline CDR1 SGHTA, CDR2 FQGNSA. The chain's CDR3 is CASSFGTSGINEQFF. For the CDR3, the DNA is TGTGCCAGCAGCTTTGGGACTAGCGGGATTAATGAGCAGTTCTTC.

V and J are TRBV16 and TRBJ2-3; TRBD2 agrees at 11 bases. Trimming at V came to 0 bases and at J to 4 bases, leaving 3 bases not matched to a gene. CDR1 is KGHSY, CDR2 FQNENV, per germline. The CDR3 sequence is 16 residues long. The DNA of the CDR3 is TGTGCCAGCAGCCAATCCCCTAGCGGGAGGCCAGATACGCAGTATTTT. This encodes CASSQSPSGRPDTQYF.

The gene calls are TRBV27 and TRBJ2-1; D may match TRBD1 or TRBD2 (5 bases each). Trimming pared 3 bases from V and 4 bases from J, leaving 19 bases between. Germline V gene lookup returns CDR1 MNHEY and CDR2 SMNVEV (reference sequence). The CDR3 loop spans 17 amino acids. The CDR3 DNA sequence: TGTGCCAGCAGTTTGTATGGGGCAGGGAGTATGTACAATGAGCAGTTCTTC. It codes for CASSLYGAGSMYNEQFF.

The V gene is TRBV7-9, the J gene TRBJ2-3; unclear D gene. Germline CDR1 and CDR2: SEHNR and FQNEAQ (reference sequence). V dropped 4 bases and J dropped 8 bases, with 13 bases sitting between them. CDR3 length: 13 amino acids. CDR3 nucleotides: TGTGCCAGCAGCTCATCGGAGAGCCGTACGCAGTATTTT. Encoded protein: CASSSSESRTQYF.

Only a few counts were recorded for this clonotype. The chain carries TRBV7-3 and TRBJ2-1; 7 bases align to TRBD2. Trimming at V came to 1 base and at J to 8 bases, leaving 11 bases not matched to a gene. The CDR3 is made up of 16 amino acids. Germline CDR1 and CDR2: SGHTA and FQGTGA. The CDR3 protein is CASSLSAAGVGYEQFF. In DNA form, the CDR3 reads TGTGCCAGCAGCTTAAGTGCGGCGGGAGTGGGCTATGAGCAGTTCTTC.

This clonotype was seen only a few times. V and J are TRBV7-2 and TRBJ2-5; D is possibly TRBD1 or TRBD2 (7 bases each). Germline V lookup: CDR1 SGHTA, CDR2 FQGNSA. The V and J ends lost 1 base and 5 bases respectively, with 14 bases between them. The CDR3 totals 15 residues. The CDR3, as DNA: TGTGCCAGCAGCTTAGAAGGGAGGGGGCTGGAGACCCAGTACTTC. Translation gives CASSLEGRGLETQYF.